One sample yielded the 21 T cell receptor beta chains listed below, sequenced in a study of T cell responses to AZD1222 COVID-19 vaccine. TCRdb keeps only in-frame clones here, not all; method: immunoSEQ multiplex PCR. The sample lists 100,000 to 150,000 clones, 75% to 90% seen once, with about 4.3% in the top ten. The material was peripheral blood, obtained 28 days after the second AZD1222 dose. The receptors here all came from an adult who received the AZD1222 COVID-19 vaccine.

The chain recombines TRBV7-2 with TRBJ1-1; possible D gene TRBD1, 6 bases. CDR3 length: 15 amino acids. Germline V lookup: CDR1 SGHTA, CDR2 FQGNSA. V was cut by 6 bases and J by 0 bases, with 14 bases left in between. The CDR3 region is CASRRDIIVNTEAFF. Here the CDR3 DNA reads TGTGCCAGCAGGCGGGACATTATCGTGAACACTGAAGCTTTCTTT.

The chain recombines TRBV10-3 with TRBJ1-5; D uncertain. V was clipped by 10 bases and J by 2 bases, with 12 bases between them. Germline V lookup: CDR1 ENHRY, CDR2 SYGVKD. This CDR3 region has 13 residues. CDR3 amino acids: CATRGQGNQPQHF. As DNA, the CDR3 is TGTGCCACCAGAGGGCAGGGCAATCAGCCCCAGCATTTT.

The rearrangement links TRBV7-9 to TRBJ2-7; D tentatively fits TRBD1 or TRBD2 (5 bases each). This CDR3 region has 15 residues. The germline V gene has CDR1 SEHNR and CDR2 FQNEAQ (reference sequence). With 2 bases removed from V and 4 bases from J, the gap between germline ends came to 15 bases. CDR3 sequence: CASSLSTGGSYEQYF. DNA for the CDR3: TGTGCCAGCAGCTTAAGCACAGGAGGCTCTTACGAGCAGTACTTC.

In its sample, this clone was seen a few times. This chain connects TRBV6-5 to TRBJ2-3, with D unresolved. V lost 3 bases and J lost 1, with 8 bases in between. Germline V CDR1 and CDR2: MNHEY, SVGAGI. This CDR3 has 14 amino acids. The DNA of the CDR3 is TGTGCCAGCAGTTATCCTTGGGGCACAGATACGCAGTATTTT. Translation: CASSYPWGTDTQYF.

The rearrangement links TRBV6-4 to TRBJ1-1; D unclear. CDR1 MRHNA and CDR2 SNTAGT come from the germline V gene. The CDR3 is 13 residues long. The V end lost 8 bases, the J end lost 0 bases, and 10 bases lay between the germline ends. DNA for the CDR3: TGTGCCAGCCGACACACAGTGAACACTGAAGCTTTCTTT. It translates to CASRHTVNTEAFF.

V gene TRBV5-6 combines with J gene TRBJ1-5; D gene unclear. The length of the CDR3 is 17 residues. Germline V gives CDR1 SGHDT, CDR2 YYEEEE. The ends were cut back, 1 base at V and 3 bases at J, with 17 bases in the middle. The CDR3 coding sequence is TGTGCCAGCAGCTTGAATAGAGGTCGAGGATTCAATCAGCCCCAGCATTTT. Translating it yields CASSLNRGRGFNQPQHF.

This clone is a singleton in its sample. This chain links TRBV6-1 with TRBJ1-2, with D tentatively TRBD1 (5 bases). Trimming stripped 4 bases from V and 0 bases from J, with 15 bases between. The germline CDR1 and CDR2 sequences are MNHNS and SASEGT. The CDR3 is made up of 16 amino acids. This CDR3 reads CASSARARAPNYGYTF. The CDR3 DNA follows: TGTGCCAGCAGTGCCCGAGCCAGGGCTCCTAACTATGGCTACACCTTC.

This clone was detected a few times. As DNA, the CDR3 is TGTGCCAGCAGCCTCGGACAGGGGGACGGAAACACCATATATTTT. Translation: CASSLGQGDGNTIYF. The chain has TRBV27 and TRBJ1-3, with 10 bases that match TRBD1. This CDR3 is built from 15 residues. Trimming cost V 6 bases and J 4 bases; bases outside gene matches: 6. Germline CDR1 is MNHEY and CDR2 is SMNVEV (reference sequence).

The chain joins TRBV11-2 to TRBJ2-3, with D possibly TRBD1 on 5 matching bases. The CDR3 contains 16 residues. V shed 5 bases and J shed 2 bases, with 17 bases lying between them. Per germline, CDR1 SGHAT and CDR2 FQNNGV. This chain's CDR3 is CASSNSRARHTDTQYF. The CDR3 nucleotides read TGTGCCAGCAGCAATAGCAGGGCAAGGCACACAGATACGCAGTATTTT.

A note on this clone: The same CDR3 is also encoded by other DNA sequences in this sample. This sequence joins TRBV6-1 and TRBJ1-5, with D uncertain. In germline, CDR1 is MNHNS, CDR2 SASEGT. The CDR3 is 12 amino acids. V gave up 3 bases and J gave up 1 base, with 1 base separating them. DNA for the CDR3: TGTGCCAGCAGTGACAGCAATCAGCCCCAGCATTTT. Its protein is CASSDSNQPQHF.

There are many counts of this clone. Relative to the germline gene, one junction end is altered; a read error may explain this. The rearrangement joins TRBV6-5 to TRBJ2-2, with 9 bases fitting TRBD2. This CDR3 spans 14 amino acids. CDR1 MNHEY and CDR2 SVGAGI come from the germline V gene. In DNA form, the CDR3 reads TGTGTCAGCAGACTAGCGGTCGGCACCGGGGAGCTGTTTTTT. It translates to CVSRLAVGTGELFF.

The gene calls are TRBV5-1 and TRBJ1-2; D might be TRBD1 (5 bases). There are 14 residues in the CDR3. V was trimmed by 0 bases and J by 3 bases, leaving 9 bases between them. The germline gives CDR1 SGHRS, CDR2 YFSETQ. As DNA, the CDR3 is TGCGCCAGCAGCTTGGATGGGGGTGACTATGGCTACACCTTC. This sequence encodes CASSLDGGDYGYTF. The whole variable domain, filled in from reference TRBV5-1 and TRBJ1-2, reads KAGVTQTPRYLIKTRGQQVTLSCSPISGHRSVSWYQQTPGQGLQFLFEYFSETQRNKGNFPGRFSGRQFSNSRSEMNVSTLELGDSALYLCASSLDGGDYGYTFGSGTRLTVV.

The chain's CDR3 is CAWSVVSEQYF. For the CDR3, the DNA is TGTGCCTGGAGTGTAGTAAGCGAGCAGTACTTC. The chain recombines TRBV30 with TRBJ2-7; no clear D gene. The CDR3 covers 11 residues. Trimming cost V 0 bases and J 6 bases, with 6 bases left between them. The germline V gene has CDR1 GTSNPN and CDR2 SVGIG (reference sequence).

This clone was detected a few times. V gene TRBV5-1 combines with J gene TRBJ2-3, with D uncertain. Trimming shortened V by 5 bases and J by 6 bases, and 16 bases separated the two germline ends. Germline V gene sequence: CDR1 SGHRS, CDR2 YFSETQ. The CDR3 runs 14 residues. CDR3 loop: CASRGGSEADTQYF. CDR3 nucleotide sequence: TGCGCCAGCAGAGGTGGCAGCGAAGCGGATACGCAGTATTTT.

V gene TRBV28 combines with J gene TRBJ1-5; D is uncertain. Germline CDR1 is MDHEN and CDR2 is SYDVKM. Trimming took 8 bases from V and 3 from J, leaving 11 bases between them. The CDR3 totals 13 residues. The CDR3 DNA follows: TGTGCCAGCGGCGGCAGGAACAATCAGCCCCAGCATTTT. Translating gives CASGGRNNQPQHF.

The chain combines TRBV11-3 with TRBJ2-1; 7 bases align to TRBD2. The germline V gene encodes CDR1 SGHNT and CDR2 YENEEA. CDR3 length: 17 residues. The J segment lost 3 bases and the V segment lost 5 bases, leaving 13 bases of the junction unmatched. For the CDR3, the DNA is TGTGCCAGCAGCCCATCGGGACTATATTTCGACTACAATGAGCAGTTCTTC. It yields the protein CASSPSGLYFDYNEQFF.

The DNA of the CDR3 is TGTGCCAGCAGCTTGGTTGGACAGACCCAGTACTTC. Its translation is CASSLVGQTQYF. The chain is built from TRBV5-5 and TRBJ2-5; D remains ambiguous. CDR1 and CDR2 (germline): SGHKS, YYEKEE (reference sequence). V shed 0 bases and J shed 6 bases, with 6 bases lying between them. The CDR3 contains 12 residues.

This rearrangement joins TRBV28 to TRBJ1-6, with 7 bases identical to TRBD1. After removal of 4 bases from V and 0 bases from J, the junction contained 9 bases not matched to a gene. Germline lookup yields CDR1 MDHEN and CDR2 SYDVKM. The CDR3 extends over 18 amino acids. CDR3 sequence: CASSSPGQWSSYNSPLHF. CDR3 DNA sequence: TGTGCCAGCAGTTCACCGGGACAGTGGAGCTCCTATAATTCACCCCTCCACTTT.

The CDR3 loop is CASSLRLAGVTDTQYF. The DNA of the CDR3 is TGTGCCAGCAGCTTGAGACTAGCGGGGGTTACAGATACGCAGTATTTT. This chain links TRBV5-4 with TRBJ2-3, with TRBD2 matching 12 bases. The germline V gene encodes CDR1 SGHNT and CDR2 YYREEE (reference sequence). This CDR3 has 16 residues. The V gene end was trimmed by 1 base and the J gene end by 3 bases; junction bases not matched to a gene: 3.

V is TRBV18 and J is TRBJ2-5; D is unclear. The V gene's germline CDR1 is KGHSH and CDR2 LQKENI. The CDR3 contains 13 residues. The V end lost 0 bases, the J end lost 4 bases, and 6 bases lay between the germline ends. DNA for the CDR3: TGTGCCAGCTCACCACCGACATTAGAGACCCAGTACTTC. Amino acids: CASSPPTLETQYF.

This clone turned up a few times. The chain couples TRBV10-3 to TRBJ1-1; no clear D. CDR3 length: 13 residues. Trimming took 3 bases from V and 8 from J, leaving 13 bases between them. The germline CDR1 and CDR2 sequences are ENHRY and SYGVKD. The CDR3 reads CAISDRATDEAFF. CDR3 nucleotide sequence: TGTGCCATCAGTGATCGGGCTACTGACGAAGCTTTCTTT.